This is a list of T cell receptor beta chains from one sample in a study of T-cell memory formation after mild COVID-19. TCRdb ran MiXCR on the 5' RACE reads and lists one entry per CDR3 protein. The sample consists of 380,000 or so distinct CDR3 sequences, around 13% of them appearing once. The sequenced material came from PBMCs or a T cell subset sorted from them (not recorded which). These receptors came from a man aged 18 to 35 who had mild COVID-19 (a few samples of this study predate the infection). Cell type and time point are not known. CDR3s include the opening cysteine and the closing phenylalanine or tryptophan. The D gene is left open where the match is weak. Size is omitted from some rows. Given values are once, few, many or a class for expanded clones.

CDR3 length	clone size	J gene	V gene	D gene	CDR3 protein	CDR3 DNA
10	few	TRBJ2-7	TRBV2	-	CASKQGYVYF	TGTGCCAGCAAGCAGGGTTATGTGTACTTC
13	-	TRBJ2-1	TRBV29-1	-	CSGLRPTSNEQFF	TGCAGCGGTCTCAGGCCTACGAGCAATGAGCAGTTCTTC
14	-	TRBJ2-2	TRBV5-4	-	CASRTDRMSGELFF	TGTGCCAGCAGAACCGACAGGATGTCAGGGGAGCTGTTTTTT
17	few	TRBJ2-5	TRBV6-7	TRBD1	CASSYIPGQGVQETQYF	TGTGCCAGCAGTTACATCCCGGGACAGGGGGTCCAAGAGACCCAGTACTTC
15	-	TRBJ2-3	TRBV2	-	CASSVQGRFADTQYF	TGTGCCAGCAGTGTCCAGGGGAGGTTTGCAGATACGCAGTATTTT
14	few	TRBJ2-1	TRBV15	TRBD2	CATSPRTSGSEQFF	TGTGCCACCAGCCCCAGGACTAGCGGATCTGAGCAGTTCTTC
13	many	TRBJ2-7	TRBV5-8	-	CASSPPGAYEQYF	TGTGCCAGCAGCCCCCCCGGGGCCTACGAGCAGTACTTC
14	few	TRBJ2-1	TRBV20-1	TRBD1	CSARAGTDYNEQFF	TGCAGTGCTAGAGCCGGGACAGACTACAATGAGCAGTTCTTC
15	few	TRBJ2-5	TRBV4-1	-	CASSQDLGQQETQYF	TGCGCCAGCAGCCAAGATTTAGGGCAGCAAGAGACCCAGTACTTC
13	-	TRBJ2-1	TRBV11-3	-	CASSPDSEGEQFF	TGTGCCAGCAGCCCCGACTCAGAGGGTGAGCAGTTCTTC
13	few	TRBJ2-7	TRBV2	-	CASSENSSYEQYF	TGTGCCAGCAGTGAAAACAGCTCCTACGAGCAGTACTTC
15	-	TRBJ2-7	TRBV5-1	-	CASSLGQGRLYEQYF	TGCGCCAGCAGCTTGGGCCAGGGTCGCCTCTACGAGCAGTACTTC
13	many	TRBJ1-3	TRBV7-2	-	CASSPPAGNTIYF	TGTGCCAGCAGCCCCCCAGCCGGAAACACCATATATTTT
16	-	TRBJ1-5	TRBV3-1	TRBD1	CASSQSWTGVFQPQHF	TGTGCCAGCAGCCAGTCCTGGACAGGGGTTTTTCAGCCCCAGCATTTT
14	many	TRBJ2-7	TRBV27	TRBD2	CASSLKRGAYEQYF	TGTGCCAGCAGTTTAAAGCGGGGGGCGTACGAGCAGTACTTC
15	many	TRBJ1-3	TRBV4-3	-	CASSRSTDSGNTIYF	TGCGCCAGCAGCCGATCCACAGACTCTGGAAACACCATATATTTT
12	few	TRBJ2-1	TRBV29-1	-	CSVGRGYNEQFF	TGCAGCGTTGGAAGGGGATACAATGAGCAGTTCTTC
15	-	TRBJ1-1	TRBV4-2	-	CASSQEGRVGTEAFF	TGTGCCAGCAGCCAAGAGGGAAGAGTTGGCACTGAAGCTTTCTTT
15	few	TRBJ1-4	TRBV5-1	-	CASSLEGAWDEKLFF	TGCGCCAGCAGCTTGGAAGGGGCGTGGGACGAAAAACTGTTTTTT
15	-	TRBJ2-1	TRBV5-1	-	CASSLSMGYLHEQFF	TGCGCCAGCAGCTTGTCGATGGGATATCTCCATGAGCAGTTCTTC
13	few	TRBJ1-4	TRBV9	-	CASSKGRGTELFF	TGTGCCAGCAGCAAAGGCCGCGGTACCGAACTGTTTTTT
13	few	TRBJ2-7	TRBV7-9	TRBD2	CASSEGRGGEQYF	TGTGCCAGCAGCGAGGGACGGGGGGGCGAGCAGTACTTC
13	-	TRBJ1-2	TRBV5-6	-	CASSFMEWSGYTF	TGTGCCAGCAGTTTTATGGAATGGTCAGGCTACACCTTC
14	few	TRBJ2-1	TRBV29-1	TRBD2	CSVGVQRGANEQFF	TGCAGCGTGGGAGTACAGCGGGGGGCCAATGAGCAGTTCTTC